Following are 22 T cell receptor beta chains from one sample sequenced in a study of blood T cell repertoires in COVID-19. Libraries were prepared by immunoSEQ multiplex PCR; TCRdb keeps only in-frame clonotypes and omits some of them. The data hold more than 250,000 clones, with 87% observed a single time. The sample consisted of peripheral blood. These receptors were obtained from a man between 50 and 59 years old with active or convalescent COVID-19.

The chain employs TRBV9 and TRBJ2-2; a weak D match, TRBD2 (6 bases). CDR1 and CDR2 from the germline V gene are SGDLS and YYNGEE. The CDR3 contains 15 residues. The germline V and J ends were trimmed by 4 bases and 2 bases, with 12 bases remaining between them. The CDR3 coding sequence is TGTGCCAGCAGCCCGAGGGGAGGAAACACCGGGGAGCTGTTTTTT. Translating gives CASSPRGGNTGELFF.

This clone was detected a few times. V usage is TRBV2 and J usage is TRBJ2-7; 7 bases are a match to TRBD2. This CDR3 contains 13 residues. In germline, CDR1 is SNHLY, CDR2 FYNNEI. V shed 3 bases and J 5 bases; nucleotides not matched to a gene: 4. DNA for the CDR3: TGTGCCAGCAGTGAGAAGGGAGGGGACGAGCAGTACTTC. Translated: CASSEKGGDEQYF.

In nucleotides, the CDR3 is TGTGCCAGTAGGGGACAGGGGGCAACAGATACGCAGTATTTT. Translation gives CASRGQGATDTQYF. The V and J genes are TRBV19 and TRBJ2-3, with TRBD1 matching 12 bases. Germline V lookup: CDR1 LNHDA, CDR2 SQIVND (reference sequence). The CDR3 extends over 14 amino acids. The V gene end was trimmed by 6 bases and the J gene end by 3 bases; junction bases not matched to a gene: 1.

The chain employs TRBV5-1 and TRBJ1-4; 7 positions match TRBD1. This CDR3 region has 16 residues. Germline trimming cut 0 bases from V and 7 bases from J; bases unmatched to any gene: 9. CDR1 and CDR2 (germline): SGHRS, YFSETQ. CDR3 protein: CASSLGQGAMSEKLFF. Here the CDR3 DNA reads TGCGCCAGCAGCTTGGGACAGGGCGCAATGAGTGAAAAACTGTTTTTT.

V usage is TRBV4-3 and J usage is TRBJ1-5, with a possible D match to TRBD1 (5 bases). The CDR3 is 15 residues long. V lost 1 base and J lost 9, with 16 bases in between. Germline lookup yields CDR1 LGHNA and CDR2 YSLEER. The CDR3 protein is CASSQAWGEKGPQHF. The CDR3 coding sequence is TGCGCCAGCAGCCAAGCCTGGGGGGAAAAGGGGCCCCAGCATTTT.

The chain uses TRBV7-2 and TRBJ1-2; TRBD1 is a possible D gene (6 bases). V was shortened by 1 base and J by 7 bases, with 7 bases between the two germline ends. Germline CDR1 is SGHTA and CDR2 is FQGNSA. CDR3 length: 12 residues. The CDR3 reads CASSLDRVGYTF. Here the CDR3 DNA reads TGTGCCAGCAGCTTAGACAGGGTTGGCTACACCTTC.

The chain joins TRBV4-1 to TRBJ2-2, with 11 bases lining up with TRBD2. This CDR3 spans 18 amino acids. J lost 5 bases, V lost 1 base, and 9 bases had no gene match. Germline lookup yields CDR1 MGHRA and CDR2 YSYEKL. The CDR3 is CASSQVGPSGRNTGELFF. The CDR3 coding sequence is TGCGCCAGCAGCCAAGTGGGTCCTAGCGGGAGGAATACCGGGGAGCTGTTTTTT.

This rearrangement joins TRBV4-2 to TRBJ2-3, with TRBD2 identical over 10 bases. This CDR3 is 19 amino acids long. Germline V gene sequence: CDR1 LGHNA, CDR2 YNFKEQ. Germline trimming cut 4 bases from V and 1 base from J; bases unmatched to any gene: 14. This chain's CDR3 is CASSRKGNLAGGGTDTQYF. CDR3 nucleotides: TGTGCCAGCAGCCGCAAAGGGAACTTAGCGGGAGGTGGCACAGATACGCAGTATTTT.

The chain recombines TRBV24-1 with TRBJ1-2, with 10 bases matching TRBD1. CDR3 length equals 15 residues. V lost 4 bases and J lost 6; bases outside the gene matches: 7. Germline assignment: CDR1 KGHDR and CDR2 SFDVKD. The CDR3 is CATSEGQGRADGYTF. For the CDR3, the DNA is TGTGCCACCAGTGAGGGACAGGGGAGGGCGGATGGCTACACCTTC.

This clone was seen only once. This rearrangement joins TRBV5-1 to TRBJ2-7; D is unresolved. The germline V gene encodes CDR1 SGHRS and CDR2 YFSETQ. Deletions cut 0 bases from V and 2 bases from J, with 12 bases between. The CDR3 runs 15 residues. The CDR3 DNA follows: TGCGCCAGCAGCTTGGATACAGAGATTACCTACGAGCAGTACTTC. This encodes CASSLDTEITYEQYF.

CDR3 protein: CASNEGPEKLFF. The CDR3 DNA reads as TGTGCCAGCAATGAGGGTCCGGAAAAACTGTTTTTT. The chain employs TRBV28 and TRBJ1-4; D gene unclear. Germline V lookup: CDR1 MDHEN, CDR2 SYDVKM. This CDR3 has 12 amino acids. The V end lost 7 bases, the J end lost 8 bases, and 11 bases lay between the germline ends.

The rearrangement joins TRBV28 to TRBJ2-4; possible D gene TRBD1, 5 bases. The V and J ends lost 6 bases and 0 bases respectively, with 18 bases between them. CDR1 and CDR2 from the germline V gene are MDHEN and SYDVKM. This CDR3 is built from 17 residues. The CDR3 bases are TGTGCCAGCAGCTTTGACCAGGGCTACGTAGCCAAAAACATTCAGTACTTC. Its translation is CASSFDQGYVAKNIQYF.

The CDR3, as DNA: TGTGCCAGCAGCTTACAGCCGGGACAGGGGTATGGCTACACCTTC. Translating gives CASSLQPGQGYGYTF. The chain employs TRBV7-2 and TRBJ1-2, with 10 bases identical to TRBD1. Germline V gene lookup returns CDR1 SGHTA and CDR2 FQGNSA. The junction had 5 bases not matched to a gene; V was cut back by 2 bases and J by 5 bases. This CDR3 region has 15 residues. Full variable domain (missing parts from reference TRBV7-2 and TRBJ1-2): GAGVSQSPSNKVTEKGKDVELRCDPISGHTALYWYRQSLGQGLEFLIYFQGNSAPDKSGLPSDRFSAERTGGSVSTLTIQRTQQEDSAVYLCASSLQPGQGYGYTFGSGTRLTVV.

This clone was detected once. The V call is TRBV5-4, the J call TRBJ1-1; possible D gene TRBD1, 6 bases. V gave up 4 bases and J gave up 1 base, with 14 bases separating them. The CDR3 sequence is 15 residues long. CDR1 is SGHNT, CDR2 YYREEE, per germline (reference sequence). The CDR3 sequence is CASSPGGGGNTEAFF. The CDR3 DNA reads as TGTGCCAGCAGCCCTGGGGGGGGCGGGAACACTGAAGCTTTCTTT.

V usage is TRBV29-1 and J usage is TRBJ1-1; tentative D call: TRBD1 (5 bases). This CDR3 contains 13 residues. V lost 5 bases to trimming and J lost 3 bases, with 13 bases between them. The germline gives CDR1 SQVTM, CDR2 ANQGSEA. CDR3 loop: CSVKGNSYTEAFF. DNA of the CDR3: TGCAGCGTTAAGGGGAACAGTTACACTGAAGCTTTCTTT.

The chain carries TRBV28 and TRBJ1-1; D perhaps matches TRBD1 (6 bases). Trimming stripped 3 bases from V and 4 bases from J, with 9 bases between. CDR3 length: 13 residues. Germline V gives CDR1 MDHEN, CDR2 SYDVKM. The CDR3: CASSLGRGTEAFF. CDR3 sequence (DNA): TGTGCCAGCAGTTTGGGCAGGGGCACTGAAGCTTTCTTT.

The chain links TRBV5-1 to TRBJ2-7; D might be TRBD1 (6 bases). The ends were cut back, 3 bases at V and 0 bases at J, with 10 bases in the middle. Per the germline V gene, CDR1 is SGHRS and CDR2 is YFSETQ. The CDR3 is made up of 14 amino acids. In DNA, the CDR3 is TGCGCCAGCAGCTCCCTGGGGGCCTCCTACGAGCAGTACTTC. Protein: CASSSLGASYEQYF.

J is TRBJ2-5 and V is TRBV27; 9 bases line up with TRBD2. The CDR3 has 15 residues. CDR1 is MNHEY and CDR2 is SMNVEV in the germline V gene (reference sequence). The trim removed 4 bases at V and 1 base at J, leaving 4 bases unmatched. CDR3 region: CASSWGGGAQETQYF. The CDR3 DNA sequence: TGTGCCAGCAGTTGGGGCGGGGGGGCCCAAGAGACCCAGTACTTC.

The chain is built from TRBV10-2 and TRBJ2-5; no definite D call. The CDR3 sequence is 12 residues long. V lost 4 bases and J lost 2, with 5 bases in between. Germline V lookup: CDR1 WSHSY, CDR2 SAAADI. Here the CDR3 DNA reads TGCGCCAGCAGTGTTCATCAAGAGACCCAGTACTTC. It is translated as CASSVHQETQYF.

V is TRBV4-3 and J is TRBJ2-7, with D unclear. CDR1 LGHNA and CDR2 YSLEER come from the germline V gene. Trimming removed 2 bases from V and 0 bases from J, with 11 bases in between. The CDR3 extends over 15 amino acids. The CDR3 is CASSQMTASSYEQYF. As DNA, the CDR3 is TGCGCCAGCAGCCAAATGACTGCCAGCTCCTACGAGCAGTACTTC.

On this clone itself: The sample carries other DNA sequences with the same CDR3. The rearrangement links TRBV28 to TRBJ2-7; 7 bases line up with TRBD1. Germline V lookup: CDR1 MDHEN, CDR2 SYDVKM. With V trimmed by 6 bases and J by 1 base, 9 bases remained unmatched. The CDR3 spans 15 residues. The CDR3 nucleotides are TGTGCCAGCAGCTACTCCGGGACAGCGTCCTACGAGCAGTACTTC. This codes for CASSYSGTASYEQYF.

CDR3 in DNA: TGTGCCAGCAGCTATGACAGGGTTCGAACTGAAGCTTTCTTT. This codes for CASSYDRVRTEAFF. J is TRBJ1-1 and V is TRBV7-9, with 7 bases matching TRBD1. V shed 4 bases and J 5 bases; nucleotides not matched to a gene: 7. The CDR3 loop spans 14 amino acids. Germline V gene lookup returns CDR1 SEHNR and CDR2 FQNEAQ (reference sequence).